Listed here are 20 T cell receptor beta chains from one sample, sequenced in a study of CD8 T cells in ankylosing spondylitis. Whole-study results and caveats: Among TCR beta sequences, a motif of 7 to 9 highly homologous variants appeared characteristic of ankylosing spondylitis blood.

MiXCR was run by TCRdb on the 5' RACE reads, yielding one entry per CDR3 protein. The sample has 450,000 or so distinct CDR3 sequences, roughly 25% seen once. The antigens these receptors bind are not known. Sequenced input: blood, either unsorted or a sorted T cell fraction (not recorded which). These receptors were obtained from a male donor with ankylosing spondylitis.

This chain links TRBV11-2 with TRBJ2-1, with a tentative D call TRBD2 (6 bases). Germline CDR1 SGHAT, CDR2 FQNNGV. Trimming removed 1 base from V and 7 bases from J, with 23 bases in between. The CDR3 runs 18 residues. The CDR3 loop reads CASSLGSGFRFSRNEQFF. CDR3 in DNA: TGTGCCAGCAGCTTAGGTAGCGGATTTAGATTTTCGAGGAATGAGCAGTTCTTC.

The chain couples TRBV7-9 to TRBJ2-3; D perhaps matches TRBD1 (6 bases). The CDR3 is 14 residues long. Germline V gives CDR1 SEHNR, CDR2 FQNEAQ (reference sequence). Trimming took off 5 bases at V and 4 bases at J, with 13 bases between the two ends. Here the CDR3 reads CASSPYRVSDTQYF. The CDR3 coding sequence is TGTGCCAGCAGCCCTTACAGGGTCTCAGATACGCAGTATTTT.

This chain connects TRBV20-1 to TRBJ2-7; D uncertain. Germline CDR1 and CDR2: DFQATT and SNEGSKA (reference sequence). The CDR3 extends over 13 amino acids. Trimming cost V 5 bases and J 2 bases, with 13 bases left between them. The CDR3 protein is CSARRPGPYEQYF. DNA of the CDR3: TGCAGTGCTCGCCGTCCAGGCCCCTACGAGCAGTACTTC.

A few counts support this clonotype. The rearrangement links TRBV10-3 to TRBJ2-4, with TRBD2 matching over 7 bases. The CDR3 is made up of 15 amino acids. Germline V gives CDR1 ENHRY, CDR2 SYGVKD. J gave up 4 bases and V 0 bases, and 3 bases lay outside the gene matches. CDR3 DNA sequence: TGTGCCATCAGTGAGTCCACTAGCGAAAAAAACATTCAGTACTTC. This codes for CAISESTSEKNIQYF.

This clonotype has only a few counts. The chain uses TRBV7-9 and TRBJ2-1; 13 positions agree with TRBD2. The ends lost 5 bases at V and 8 bases at J; junction bases unmatched: 6. The CDR3 totals 15 residues. CDR1 and CDR2 from the germline V gene are SEHNR and FQNEAQ (reference sequence). In nucleotides, the CDR3 is TGTGCCAGCAGCGCACTAGCGGGAGGGCCTCATGAGCAGTTCTTC. Translation: CASSALAGGPHEQFF.

V usage is TRBV3-1 and J usage is TRBJ1-5; D is possibly TRBD1 (5 bases). This CDR3 spans 14 amino acids. V was pared by 1 base and J by 5 bases, with 9 bases between. Germline V gives CDR1 LGHDT, CDR2 YNNKEL (reference sequence). The CDR3 DNA reads TGTGCCAGCAGCCAAGTTTTGGGGGATCAGCCCCAGCATTTT. This encodes CASSQVLGDQPQHF.

CDR3 sequence reads: CASSRTSFHEQYV. The CDR3 region has the DNA TGTGCCAGCAGCCGAACTAGCTTCCACGAGCAGTACGTC. The chain couples TRBV7-2 to TRBJ2-7; a possible D gene is TRBD2 (6 bases). V shed 5 bases and J shed 5 bases, with 13 bases lying between them. The V gene's germline CDR1 is SGHTA and CDR2 FQGNSA. The CDR3 consists of 13 residues.

In its sample, this clonotype was seen a few times. The genes are TRBV12-3 or TRBV12-4 and TRBJ1-1, with TRBD1 as a possible D gene (5 bases). The CDR3 has 14 amino acids. Between the trimmed V and J ends, which lost 5 bases and 6 bases, there was a span of 16 bases. Here the CDR3 reads CASSPGGKLPEAFF. In DNA form, the CDR3 reads TGTGCCAGCAGTCCTGGGGGGAAGTTGCCTGAAGCTTTCTTT.

The genes are TRBV6-4 and TRBJ2-2, with a weak D call TRBD2 (5 bases). Germline V gives CDR1 MRHNA, CDR2 SNTAGT. V dropped 7 bases and J dropped 0 bases, with 9 bases sitting between them. The CDR3 sequence is 14 residues long. CDR3 DNA sequence: TGTGCCAGCACAGCGGAATCGAACACCGGGGAGCTGTTTTTT. Translating gives CASTAESNTGELFF.

This clonotype was picked up one time. V and J are TRBV7-8 and TRBJ2-5; D is perhaps TRBD1 (6 bases). V gave up 2 bases and J gave up 7 bases, with 14 bases separating them. This CDR3 contains 14 residues. Germline lookup yields CDR1 SGHVS and CDR2 FQNEAQ. The CDR3 DNA follows: TGTGCCAGCAGCTTAAATTCGGGACAAAGGACCCAGTACTTC. Amino acid sequence: CASSLNSGQRTQYF.

The chain recombines TRBV7-2 with TRBJ1-4; D gene ambiguous. The CDR3 is made up of 12 amino acids. V was trimmed by 3 bases and J by 7 bases, leaving 6 bases between them. CDR1 and CDR2 (germline): SGHTA, FQGNSA. The CDR3 spells CASSFYSEKLFF. For the CDR3, the DNA is TGTGCCAGCAGCTTTTATTCTGAAAAACTGTTTTTT. The variable domain in full, with the rest retrieved from reference TRBV7-2 and TRBJ1-4, is GAGVSQSPSNKVTEKGKDVELRCDPISGHTALYWYRQSLGQGLEFLIYFQGNSAPDKSGLPSDRFSAERTGGSVSTLTIQRTQQEDSAVYLCASSFYSEKLFFGSGTQLSVL.

The chain is built from TRBV20-1 and TRBJ1-4; no reliable D call. V was trimmed by 3 bases and J by 4 bases, leaving 12 bases between them. CDR1 and CDR2 from the germline V gene are DFQATT and SNEGSKA (reference sequence). The CDR3 has 14 amino acids. CDR3 residues: CSASIFPNNEKLFF. The DNA for the CDR3 is TGCAGTGCTAGTATCTTCCCGAATAATGAAAAACTGTTTTTT.

This clonotype was counted only a few times. This chain joins TRBV29-1 and TRBJ2-1; no clear D. CDR3 size: 14 residues. CDR1 is SQVTM, CDR2 ANQGSEA, per germline. The V and J ends lost 6 bases and 3 bases respectively, with 15 bases between them. In DNA, the CDR3 is TGCAGCGTCCTTTTGGGTCCCAACTACAATGAGCAGTTCTTC. Encoded protein: CSVLLGPNYNEQFF.

This clonotype occurred a few times. The chain has TRBV11-1 and TRBJ2-3; 11 nucleotides match TRBD2. Germline CDR1 is SGHAT and CDR2 is FQDESV (reference sequence). This CDR3 has 18 residues. The V segment lost 2 bases and the J segment 0 bases; nucleotides outside the gene matches: 7. CDR3 sequence: CASSLPGLADSSTDTQYF. CDR3 sequence (DNA): TGTGCCAGCAGCTTACCGGGACTAGCGGACTCTAGCACAGATACGCAGTATTTT.

The chain joins TRBV25-1 to TRBJ1-1, with a weak D call TRBD1 (6 bases). Trimming left V 6 bases short and J 5 bases short, with 13 bases between. CDR1 and CDR2 (germline): MGHDK, SYGVNS. CDR3 length: 13 residues. The CDR3 bases are TGTGCCAGCAGGGAACAGGGTGGGACTGAAGCTTTCTTT. This sequence encodes CASREQGGTEAFF.

CDR3 DNA: TGTGCCACCAGTGATTTTATTTCGCACGGGACGGACCTAAATCAGCCCCAGCATTTT. Encoded protein: CATSDFISHGTDLNQPQHF. V is TRBV24-1 and J is TRBJ1-5; D is perhaps TRBD1 (5 bases). The CDR3 consists of 19 residues. V was trimmed by 1 base and J by 4 bases, leaving 22 bases between them. Germline-derived CDR1 and CDR2 are KGHDR and SFDVKD.

This chain connects TRBV18 to TRBJ2-7, with 7 bases fitting TRBD2. The CDR3 loop spans 13 amino acids. Germline trimming cut 8 bases from V and 4 bases from J; bases unmatched to any gene: 8. Germline assignment: CDR1 KGHSH and CDR2 LQKENI. CDR3 sequence reads: CASNSGAGYEQYV. The CDR3 bases are TGTGCCAGCAACAGCGGGGCGGGGTACGAGCAGTACGTC.

The CDR3 nucleotides are TGCAGTGCGAGACTAGCGGGAGGGGGGGTCACAGATACGCAGTATTTT. Protein product: CSARLAGGGVTDTQYF. The V call is TRBV20-1, the J call TRBJ2-3; 14 bases line up with TRBD2. Germline V lookup: CDR1 DFQATT, CDR2 SNEGSKA (reference sequence). J lost 2 bases, V lost 6 bases, and 7 bases had no gene match. This CDR3 contains 16 residues.

The rearrangement joins TRBV7-9 to TRBJ1-3; D is unclear. CDR3 length: 13 amino acids. Trimming cost V 4 bases and J 0 bases, with 4 bases left between them. The V gene's germline CDR1 is SEHNR and CDR2 FQNEAQ (reference sequence). The CDR3 spells CASSWPSGNTIYF. In DNA, the CDR3 is TGTGCCAGCAGCTGGCCCTCTGGAAACACCATATATTTT.

The gene calls are TRBV20-1 and TRBJ1-5; the match to TRBD1 covers 9 bases. The CDR3 runs 15 residues. The germline gives CDR1 DFQATT, CDR2 SNEGSKA (reference sequence). The V gene end was trimmed by 5 bases and the J gene end by 4 bases; junction bases not matched to a gene: 9. The DNA of the CDR3 is TGCAGTGCTTCCGGGACAGGGATTATTAATCAGCCCCAGCATTTT. It encodes CSASGTGIINQPQHF.